Sequencing of this T cell receptor beta chain was carried out in a study of cytomegalovirus exposure and HLA in healthy donors. PCR amplification relied on 60 Vbeta primers (plus 13 Jbeta primers). Using immunoSEQ multiplex PCR, the repertoire was profiled, and TCRdb retains in-frame clones only, with some absent. The sample contains roughly 100,000 clones, 65% to 80% of which appear only once. General study points: By a later analysis, the bulk of CMV-associated TCR beta chains appeared HLA-restricted.

Donors likely had unrecorded immune exposures despite being nominally healthy when sampled. Germline-derived CDR1 and CDR2 are MNHEY and SMNVEV (reference sequence). J gave up 4 bases and V 2 bases, and 3 bases lay outside the gene matches. The CDR3 contains 16 residues. A note on this clone: Its antigen is unidentified.

The sequenced material came from PBMCs. The chain joins TRBV27 to TRBJ2-5, with 14 bases identical to TRBD2. This receptor was taken from a man aged 50 or older in good health and CMV-seronegative. The DNA of the CDR3 is TGTGCCAGCAGTTTAACAGGACTAGCGGGGGGAGAGACCCAGTACTTC. Protein product: CASSLTGLAGGETQYF.